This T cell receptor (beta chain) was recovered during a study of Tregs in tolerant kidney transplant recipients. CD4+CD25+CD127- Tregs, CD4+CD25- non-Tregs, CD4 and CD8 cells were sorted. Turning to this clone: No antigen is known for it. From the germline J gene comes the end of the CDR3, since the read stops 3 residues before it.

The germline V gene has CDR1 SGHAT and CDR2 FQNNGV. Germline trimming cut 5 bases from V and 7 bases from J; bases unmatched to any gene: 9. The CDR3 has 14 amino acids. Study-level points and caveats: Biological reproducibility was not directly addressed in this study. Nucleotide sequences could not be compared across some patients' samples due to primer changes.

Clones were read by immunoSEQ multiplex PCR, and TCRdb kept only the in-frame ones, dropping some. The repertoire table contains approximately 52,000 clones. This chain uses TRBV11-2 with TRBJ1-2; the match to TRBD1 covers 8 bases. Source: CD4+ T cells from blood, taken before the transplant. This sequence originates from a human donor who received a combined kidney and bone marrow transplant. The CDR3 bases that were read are TGTGCCAGCAGCGGGAGGCAGGGGGCTCGTGGC. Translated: CASSGRQGARG. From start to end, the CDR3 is CASSGRQGARGYTF.